This T cell receptor (beta chain) is drawn from a study of OX40 agonist ivuxolimab in advanced cancers. Sequencing used immunoSEQ multiplex PCR; TCRdb keeps in-frame clones, though not all of them. In the table there are more than 30,000 clones, 70% to 85% of which are singletons. Germline V gene sequence: CDR1 MDHEN, CDR2 SYDVKM. This CDR3 is built from 14 residues. The V and J ends lost 1 base and 8 bases respectively, with 14 bases between them. Material: CD4+ or CD8+ T cells sorted from blood, obtained in a trial of the OX40 agonist ivuxolimab. The rearrangement uses TRBV28 and TRBJ1-2; TRBD1 is a possible D gene (5 bases). The TCR sequence derives from an adult with an advanced solid tumor such as melanoma, head and neck, liver or kidney cancer. CDR3 residues: CASSLLIRGTGYTF. CDR3 coding DNA: TGTGCCAGCAGTTTATTGATAAGGGGTACAGGCTACACCTTC.